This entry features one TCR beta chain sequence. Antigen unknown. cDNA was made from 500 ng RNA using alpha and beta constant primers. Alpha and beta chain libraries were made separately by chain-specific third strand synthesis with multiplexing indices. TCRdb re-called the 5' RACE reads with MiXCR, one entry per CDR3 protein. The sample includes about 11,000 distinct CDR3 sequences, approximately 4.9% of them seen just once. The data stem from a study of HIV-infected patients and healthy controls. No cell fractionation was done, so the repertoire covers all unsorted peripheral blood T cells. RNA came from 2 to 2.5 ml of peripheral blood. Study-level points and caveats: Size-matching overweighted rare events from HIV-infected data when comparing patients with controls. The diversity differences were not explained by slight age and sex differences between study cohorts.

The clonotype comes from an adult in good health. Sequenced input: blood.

The DNA of the CDR3 is TGTGCCAGCAGCTTGTGGACAGGGGGCTATTCACCCCTCCACTTT. Translated, it gives CASSLWTGGYSPLHF. The rearrangement links TRBV5-5 to TRBJ1-6; 11 bases fit TRBD1. Trimming cost V 1 base and J 8 bases; bases outside gene matches: 2. The CDR3 extends over 15 amino acids. Germline V gene sequence: CDR1 SGHKS, CDR2 YYEKEE (reference sequence).